These 2 T cell receptor beta chains were sequenced from one sample in a study of T cell responses to AZD1222 COVID-19 vaccine. This table comes from immunoSEQ multiplex PCR, and its TCRdb copy is limited to in-frame clones, with some not included. Of over 45,000 clones in the sample, about 85% were seen once. The sample consisted of peripheral blood, taken on day 0 of AZD1222 vaccination. Receptors originate from an adult in good health.

The chain has TRBV5-1 and TRBJ2-7; D is undetermined. The V end was cut by 0 bases, the J end by 1 base, with 11 bases between. This CDR3 spans 15 amino acids. Per germline, CDR1 SGHRS and CDR2 YFSETQ. In nucleotides, the CDR3 is TGCGCCAGCAGCTTGGCCAGGCATGCTTCCTACGAGCAGTACTTC. It translates to CASSLARHASYEQYF.

The chain combines TRBV5-1 with TRBJ2-7; tentative D call: TRBD1 (5 bases). V gave up 0 bases and J gave up 3 bases, with 19 bases separating them. This CDR3 is 17 amino acids long. Germline V gene sequence: CDR1 SGHRS, CDR2 YFSETQ. CDR3 in amino acids: CASSLGWTDTLGYEQYF. The CDR3 region has the DNA TGCGCCAGCAGCTTGGGGTGGACGGACACGCTAGGCTACGAGCAGTACTTC.